This T cell receptor (beta chain) came from a study of CD8 T cells in Susac syndrome. Germline CDR1 reads SEHNR; CDR2 reads FQNEAQ (reference sequence). V dropped 5 bases and J dropped 5; count of bases not matched to a gene: 7. This CDR3 is 14 amino acids long. Reverse transcription of roughly 0.5 to 1 ug RNA was carried out with random hexamers. Via MiXCR, TCRdb re-called the immunoSEQ multiplex PCR reads, giving one row per CDR3 protein. The data show 130,000 to 150,000 distinct CDR3 sequences, roughly 94% seen once. This clonotype was observed a single time. From blood CD8+ and CD4+ T cells, the TCR beta chain was sequenced.

The J gene is TRBJ2-7, the V gene TRBV7-9, with TRBD2 matching over 9 bases. The source of this sequence is a human donor in good health. Sequencing input: CD8+ T cells from PBMCs. The CDR3 sequence: CASSMASGIDEQYF. The CDR3 DNA sequence: TGTGCCAGCAGCATGGCTAGCGGGATAGACGAGCAGTACTTC. The variable domain in full, with the rest retrieved from reference TRBV7-9 and TRBJ2-7, is DTGVSQNPRHKITKRGQNVTFRCDPISEHNRLYWYRQTLGQGPEFLTYFQNEAQLEKSRLLSDRFSAERPKGSFSTLEIQRTEQGDSAMYLCASSMASGIDEQYFGPGTRLTVT.